The sequence of this T cell receptor (beta chain) was determined in a study of Graves' ophthalmopathy and Graves' hyperthyroidism. The study, taken as a whole, reports: Blood also contained most of the expanded thyroid clonotypes above 0.001 frequency. Built on 13 signatures, a model told ophthalmopathy apart from stable hyperthyroidism with over 85% sensitivity and 75% to 82% specificity.

From RNA, the CDR3 regions of TCR beta chains were amplified and sequenced. First-round RT-PCR relied on HTBI primers, and a second-round multiplex PCR came next. TCRdb re-called the multiplex PCR reads with MiXCR, one entry per CDR3 protein. The data contain hundreds of thousands of distinct CDR3 sequences, 35% to 45% of them seen just once; the ten biggest clones take up more than 3%. Germline CDR1 and CDR2: LNHNV and YYDKDF (reference sequence). Counting both end residues, the CDR3 totals 8 amino acids. A word on this clonotype: Antigen: not known. Because it lacks the conserved phenylalanine or tryptophan at the end, this CDR3 is likely a read error. No DNA is shown, since the ends of the CDR3 on it are uncertain; the CDR3 is the one TCRdb lists.

Having ophthalmopathy, the donors showed moderate-to-severe activity, CAS ≥3 and NOSPECS ≥4, with disease lasting under 3 months. The TCR was taken from an adult man with Graves' ophthalmopathy. The sequenced material came from peripheral blood. V usage is TRBV15 and J usage is TRBJ1-3; the listed D gene, TRBD1, was not tested against the DNA. The CDR3 reads CATSSYRA.